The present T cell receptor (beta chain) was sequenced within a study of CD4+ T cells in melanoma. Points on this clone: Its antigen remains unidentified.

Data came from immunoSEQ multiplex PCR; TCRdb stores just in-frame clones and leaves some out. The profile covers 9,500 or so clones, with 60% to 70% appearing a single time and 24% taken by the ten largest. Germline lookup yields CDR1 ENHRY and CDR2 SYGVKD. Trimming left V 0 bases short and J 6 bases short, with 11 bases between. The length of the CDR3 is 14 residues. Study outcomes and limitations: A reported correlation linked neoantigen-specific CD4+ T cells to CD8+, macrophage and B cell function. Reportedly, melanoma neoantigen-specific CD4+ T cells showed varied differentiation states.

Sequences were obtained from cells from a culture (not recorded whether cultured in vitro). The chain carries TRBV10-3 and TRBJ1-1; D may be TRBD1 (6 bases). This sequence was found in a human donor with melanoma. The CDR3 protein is CAISESGGGAEAFF. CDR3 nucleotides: TGTGCCATCAGTGAGTCAGGGGGGGGCGCTGAAGCTTTCTTT.